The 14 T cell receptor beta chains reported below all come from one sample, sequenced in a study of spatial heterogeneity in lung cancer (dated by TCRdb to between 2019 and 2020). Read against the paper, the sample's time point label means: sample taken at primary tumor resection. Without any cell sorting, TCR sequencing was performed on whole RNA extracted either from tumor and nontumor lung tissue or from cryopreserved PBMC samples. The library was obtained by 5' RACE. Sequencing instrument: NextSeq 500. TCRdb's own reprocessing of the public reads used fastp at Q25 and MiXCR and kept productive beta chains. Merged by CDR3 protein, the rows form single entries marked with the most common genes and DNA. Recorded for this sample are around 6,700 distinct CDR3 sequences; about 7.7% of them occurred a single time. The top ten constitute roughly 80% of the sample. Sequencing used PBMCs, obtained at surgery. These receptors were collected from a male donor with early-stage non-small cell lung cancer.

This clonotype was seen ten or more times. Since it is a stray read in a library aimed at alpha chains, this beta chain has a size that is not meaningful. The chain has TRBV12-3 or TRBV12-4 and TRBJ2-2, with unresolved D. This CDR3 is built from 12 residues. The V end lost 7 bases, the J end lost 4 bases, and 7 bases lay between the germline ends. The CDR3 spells CASNVPTGELFF. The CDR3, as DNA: TGTGCCAGCAATGTACCCACCGGGGAGCTGTTTTTT.

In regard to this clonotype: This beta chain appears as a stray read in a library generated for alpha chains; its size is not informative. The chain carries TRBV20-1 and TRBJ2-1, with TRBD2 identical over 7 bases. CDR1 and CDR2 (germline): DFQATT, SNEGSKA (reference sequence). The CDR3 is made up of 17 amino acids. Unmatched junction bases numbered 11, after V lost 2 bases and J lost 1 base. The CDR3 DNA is TGCAGTGCTAGACCCCCGGGAGGCAAATTATCCTACAATGAGCAGTTCTTC. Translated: CSARPPGGKLSYNEQFF.

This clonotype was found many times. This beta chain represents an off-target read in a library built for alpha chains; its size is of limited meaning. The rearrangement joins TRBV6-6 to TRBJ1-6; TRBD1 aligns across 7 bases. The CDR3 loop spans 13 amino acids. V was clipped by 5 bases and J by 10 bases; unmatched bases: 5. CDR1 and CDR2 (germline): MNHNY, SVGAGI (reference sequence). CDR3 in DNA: TGTGCCAGCAGTACAGGGGTAGGGTCACCCCTCCACTTT. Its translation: CASSTGVGSPLHF.

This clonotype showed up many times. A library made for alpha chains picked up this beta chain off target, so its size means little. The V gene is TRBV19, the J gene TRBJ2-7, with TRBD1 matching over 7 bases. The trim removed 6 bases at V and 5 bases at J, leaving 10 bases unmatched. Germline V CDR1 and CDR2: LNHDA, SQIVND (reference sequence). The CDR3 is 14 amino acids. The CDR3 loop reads CASSPQDRPNEQYV. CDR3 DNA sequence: TGTGCCAGTAGCCCCCAGGACAGGCCCAACGAGCAGTACGTC.

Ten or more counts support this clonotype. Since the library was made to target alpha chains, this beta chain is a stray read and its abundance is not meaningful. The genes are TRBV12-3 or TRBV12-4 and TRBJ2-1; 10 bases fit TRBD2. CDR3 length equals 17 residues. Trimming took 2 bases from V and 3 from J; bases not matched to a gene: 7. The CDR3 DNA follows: TGTGCCAGCAGTTTAACTTTAGCGGGAGGTAACTACAATGAGCAGTTCTTC. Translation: CASSLTLAGGNYNEQFF.

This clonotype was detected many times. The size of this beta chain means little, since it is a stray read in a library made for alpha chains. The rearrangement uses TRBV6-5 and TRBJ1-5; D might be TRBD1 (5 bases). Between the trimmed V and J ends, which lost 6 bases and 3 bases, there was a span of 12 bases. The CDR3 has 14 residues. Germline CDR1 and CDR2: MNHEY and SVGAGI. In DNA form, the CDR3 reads TGTGCCAGCAGGGGCCAGGGTGACAATCAGCCCCAGCATTTT. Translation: CASRGQGDNQPQHF.

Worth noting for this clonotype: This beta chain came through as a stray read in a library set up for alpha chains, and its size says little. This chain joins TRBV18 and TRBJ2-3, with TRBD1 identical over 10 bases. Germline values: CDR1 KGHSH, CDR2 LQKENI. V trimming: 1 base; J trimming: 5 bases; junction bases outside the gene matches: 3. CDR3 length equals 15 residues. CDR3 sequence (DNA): TGTGCCAGCTCACCACGGGACAGGGGAGTAGATACGCAGTATTTT. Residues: CASSPRDRGVDTQYF.

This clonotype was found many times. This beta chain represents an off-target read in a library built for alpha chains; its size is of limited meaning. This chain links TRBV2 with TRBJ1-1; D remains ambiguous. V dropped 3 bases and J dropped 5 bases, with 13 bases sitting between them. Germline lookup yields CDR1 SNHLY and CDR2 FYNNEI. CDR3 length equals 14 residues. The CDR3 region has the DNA TGTGCCAGCAGTGATAGGATACTCTGGACTGAAGCTTTCTTT. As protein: CASSDRILWTEAFF. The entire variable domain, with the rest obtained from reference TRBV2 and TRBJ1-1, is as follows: EPEVTQTPSHQVTQMGQEVILRCVPISNHLYFYWYRQILGQKVEFLVSFYNNEISEKSEIFDDQFSVERPDGSNFTLKIRSTKLEDSAMYFCASSDRILWTEAFFGQGTRLTVV.

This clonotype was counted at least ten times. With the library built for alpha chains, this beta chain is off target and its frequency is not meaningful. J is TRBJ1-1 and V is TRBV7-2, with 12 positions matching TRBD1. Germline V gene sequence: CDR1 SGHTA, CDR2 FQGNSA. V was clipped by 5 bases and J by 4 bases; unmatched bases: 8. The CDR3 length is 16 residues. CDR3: CASSGRGTGGGTEAFF. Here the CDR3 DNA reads TGTGCCAGCAGCGGGCGTGGGACAGGGGGCGGCACTGAAGCTTTCTTT.

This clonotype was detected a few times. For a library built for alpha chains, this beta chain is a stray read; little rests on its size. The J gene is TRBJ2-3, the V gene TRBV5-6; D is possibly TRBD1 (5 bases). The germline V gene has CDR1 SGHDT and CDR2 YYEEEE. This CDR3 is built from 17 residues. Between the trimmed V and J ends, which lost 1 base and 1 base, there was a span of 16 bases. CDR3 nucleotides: TGTGCCAGCAGCTTGAGTCGGACACCAAAACGCACAGATACGCAGTATTTT. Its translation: CASSLSRTPKRTDTQYF.

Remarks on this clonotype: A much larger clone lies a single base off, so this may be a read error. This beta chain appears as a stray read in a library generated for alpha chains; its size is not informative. CDR3 loop: CASSFRSGLGRDTQYF. The CDR3 DNA reads as TGTGCCAGCAGCTTCCGTTCCGGACTAGGCCGTGATACGCAGTATTTT. The rearrangement joins TRBV11-3 to TRBJ2-3; 7 nucleotides line up with TRBD2. The CDR3 sequence is 16 residues long. The germline V gene has CDR1 SGHNT and CDR2 YENEEA. The trim removed 3 bases at V and 6 bases at J, leaving 12 bases unmatched.

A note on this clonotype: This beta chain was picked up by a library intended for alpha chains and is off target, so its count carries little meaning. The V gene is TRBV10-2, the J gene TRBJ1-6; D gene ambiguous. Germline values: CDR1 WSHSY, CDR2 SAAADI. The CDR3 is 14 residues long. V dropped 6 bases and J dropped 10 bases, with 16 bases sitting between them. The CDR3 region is CASRGSEFDSPLHF. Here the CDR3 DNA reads TGCGCCAGCAGGGGGTCAGAGTTCGACTCACCCCTCCACTTT.

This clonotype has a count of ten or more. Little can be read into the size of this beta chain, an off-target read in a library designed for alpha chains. The DNA of the CDR3 is TGTGCCAGCAGTTTCTTAGCGGCCACGAACCCTTACGAGCAGTACTTC. It yields the protein CASSFLAATNPYEQYF. This sequence joins TRBV28 and TRBJ2-7; TRBD2 is a possible D gene (6 bases). Germline V gene sequence: CDR1 MDHEN, CDR2 SYDVKM. V was trimmed by 3 bases and J by 4 bases, leaving 19 bases between them. The CDR3 has 16 residues.

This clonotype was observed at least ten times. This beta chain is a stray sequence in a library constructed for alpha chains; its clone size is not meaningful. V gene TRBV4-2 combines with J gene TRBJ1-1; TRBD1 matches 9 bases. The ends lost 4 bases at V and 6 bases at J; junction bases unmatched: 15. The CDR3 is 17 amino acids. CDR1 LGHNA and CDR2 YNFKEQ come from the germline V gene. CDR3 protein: CASSLTGGPTISAEAFF. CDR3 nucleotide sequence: TGTGCCAGCAGCCTCACAGGGGGCCCTACGATCAGCGCTGAAGCTTTCTTT.